This T cell receptor (beta chain) stems from a study of post-analysis software for immune sequencing data. Study-wide findings and caveats: TRBV segments more frequent in patients than in controls numbered several and included TRBV5-6, TRBV5-1 and TRBV20-1.

This clonotype was observed a few times. The target antigen is unknown. Included in the TCR beta cDNA libraries were unique molecular identifiers. TCRdb recomputed calls from the PCR reads with MiXCR, one row per CDR3 protein. The data hold about 760,000 distinct CDR3 sequences, with 25% to 30% observed a single time. The V gene's germline CDR1 is DFQATT and CDR2 SNEGSKA (reference sequence). With V trimmed by 5 bases and J by 5 bases, 4 bases remained unmatched. The CDR3 consists of 13 residues. The sequence came from a girl between 5 and 17 years old with multiple sclerosis. Sequences were obtained from blood. V is TRBV20-1 and J is TRBJ2-3, with 10 bases that match TRBD2. CDR3 in DNA: TGCAGTGCTGCCCCTAGCGGGAGAGATACGCAGTATTTT. The encoded protein is CSAAPSGRDTQYF.